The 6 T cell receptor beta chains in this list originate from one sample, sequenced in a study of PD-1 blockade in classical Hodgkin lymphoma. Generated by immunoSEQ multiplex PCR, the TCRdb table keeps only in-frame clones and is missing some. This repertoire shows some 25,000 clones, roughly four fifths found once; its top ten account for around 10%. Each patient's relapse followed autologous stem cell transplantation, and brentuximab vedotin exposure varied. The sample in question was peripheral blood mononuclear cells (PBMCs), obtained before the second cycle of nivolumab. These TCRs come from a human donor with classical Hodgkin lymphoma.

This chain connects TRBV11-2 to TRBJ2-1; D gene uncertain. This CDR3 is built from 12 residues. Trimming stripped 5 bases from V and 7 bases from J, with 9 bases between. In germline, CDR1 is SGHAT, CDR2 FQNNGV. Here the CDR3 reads CASSHQRNEQFF. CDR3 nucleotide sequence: TGTGCCAGCAGCCATCAACGGAATGAGCAGTTCTTC.

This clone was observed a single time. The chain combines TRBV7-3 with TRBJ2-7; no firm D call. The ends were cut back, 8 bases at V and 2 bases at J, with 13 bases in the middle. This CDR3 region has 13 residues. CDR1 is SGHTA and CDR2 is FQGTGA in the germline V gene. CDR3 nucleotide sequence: TGTGCCAGCGGATGGTTGACCCCCTACGAGCAGTACTTC. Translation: CASGWLTPYEQYF.

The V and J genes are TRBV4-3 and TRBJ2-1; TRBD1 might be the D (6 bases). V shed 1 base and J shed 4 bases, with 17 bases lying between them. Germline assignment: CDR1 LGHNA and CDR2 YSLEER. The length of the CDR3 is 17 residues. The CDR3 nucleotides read TGCGCCAGCAGCCAAGGGACAGTCCAGTCCAGGTACAATGAGCAGTTCTTC. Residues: CASSQGTVQSRYNEQFF.

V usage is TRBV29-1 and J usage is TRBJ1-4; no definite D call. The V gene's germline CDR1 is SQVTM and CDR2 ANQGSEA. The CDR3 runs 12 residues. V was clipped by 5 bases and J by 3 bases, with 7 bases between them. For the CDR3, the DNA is TGCAGCGTTTTCAGCCCTAATGAAAAACTGTTTTTT. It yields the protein CSVFSPNEKLFF.

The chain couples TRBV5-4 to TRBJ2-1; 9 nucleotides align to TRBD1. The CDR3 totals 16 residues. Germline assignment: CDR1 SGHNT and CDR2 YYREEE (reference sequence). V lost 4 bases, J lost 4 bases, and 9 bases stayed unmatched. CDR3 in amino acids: CASSPGQGRSYNEQFF. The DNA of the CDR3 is TGTGCCAGCAGCCCGGGACAGGGCCGCAGTTACAATGAGCAGTTCTTC.

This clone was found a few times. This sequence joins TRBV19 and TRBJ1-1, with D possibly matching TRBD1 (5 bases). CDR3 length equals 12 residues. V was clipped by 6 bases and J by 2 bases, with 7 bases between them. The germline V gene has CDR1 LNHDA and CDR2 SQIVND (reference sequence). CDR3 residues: CASRGPNTEAFF. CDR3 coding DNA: TGTGCCAGTAGGGGACCTAACACTGAAGCTTTCTTT.